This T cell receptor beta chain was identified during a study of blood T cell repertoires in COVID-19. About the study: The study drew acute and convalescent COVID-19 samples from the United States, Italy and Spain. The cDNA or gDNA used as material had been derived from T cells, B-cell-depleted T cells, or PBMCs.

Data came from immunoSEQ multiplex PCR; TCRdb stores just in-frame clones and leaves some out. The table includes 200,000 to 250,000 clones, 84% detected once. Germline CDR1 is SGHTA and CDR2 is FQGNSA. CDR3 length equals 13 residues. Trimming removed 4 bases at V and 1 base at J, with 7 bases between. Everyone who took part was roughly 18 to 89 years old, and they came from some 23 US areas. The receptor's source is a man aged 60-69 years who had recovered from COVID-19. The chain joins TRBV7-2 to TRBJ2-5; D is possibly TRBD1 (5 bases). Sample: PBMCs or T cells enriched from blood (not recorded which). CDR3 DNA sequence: TGTGCCAGCAGCTCGGACACCCAAGAGACCCAGTACTTC. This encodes CASSSDTQETQYF.